This passage covers 29 T cell receptor beta chains from one sample sequenced in a study of blood T cell repertoires in COVID-19. Measured with immunoSEQ multiplex PCR; TCRdb has only the in-frame clones, and not every one. The repertoire consists of about 150,000 clones, with around 87% occurring once and the leading ten covering about 5.7%. The sequencing input was peripheral blood. The receptors originated from a man older than 75 with acute or convalescent COVID-19.

J is TRBJ2-1 and V is TRBV5-1; D is perhaps TRBD2 (7 bases). V was trimmed by 1 base and J by 4 bases, leaving 12 bases between them. The V gene's germline CDR1 is SGHRS and CDR2 YFSETQ. The CDR3 consists of 15 residues. Here the CDR3 reads CASSLRGGAYNEQFF. The CDR3 DNA follows: TGCGCCAGCAGCTTGCGAGGGGGGGCTTACAATGAGCAGTTCTTC. Looking up the rest from reference TRBV5-1 and TRBJ2-1 gives the full variable domain: KAGVTQTPRYLIKTRGQQVTLSCSPISGHRSVSWYQQTPGQGLQFLFEYFSETQRNKGNFPGRFSGRQFSNSRSEMNVSTLELGDSALYLCASSLRGGAYNEQFFGPGTRLTVL.

The rearrangement uses TRBV7-8 and TRBJ1-1, with 8 bases aligning to TRBD1. The length of the CDR3 is 15 residues. The junction had 2 bases not matched to a gene; V was cut back by 0 bases and J by 2 bases. Germline CDR1 is SGHVS and CDR2 is FQNEAQ. The chain's CDR3 is CASSLADRANTEAFF. The CDR3 nucleotides read TGTGCCAGCAGCTTAGCGGACAGGGCTAACACTGAAGCTTTCTTT.

This chain joins TRBV6-6 and TRBJ1-1, with 7 bases that match TRBD1. Germline assignment: CDR1 MNHNY and CDR2 SVGAGI (reference sequence). The CDR3 sequence is 14 residues long. Trimming cost V 0 bases and J 4 bases; bases outside gene matches: 2. This chain's CDR3 is CASSYSAGGTEAFF. In DNA, the CDR3 is TGTGCCAGCAGTTACTCCGCAGGGGGCACTGAAGCTTTCTTT.

The rearrangement uses TRBV7-2 and TRBJ1-2; D possibly corresponds to TRBD1 (5 bases). The germline V gene encodes CDR1 SGHTA and CDR2 FQGNSA. The CDR3 spans 15 residues. V lost 1 base and J 2 bases, leaving 11 bases between the germline ends. In DNA, the CDR3 is TGTGCCAGCAGCTTAGATCCAGGGTCAAACTATGGCTACACCTTC. This translates into CASSLDPGSNYGYTF.

The chain links TRBV30 to TRBJ1-2; 8 nucleotides match TRBD1. J gave up 6 bases and V 4 bases, and 10 bases lay outside the gene matches. The CDR3 runs to 14 residues. CDR1 is GTSNPN, CDR2 SVGIG, per germline (reference sequence). CDR3 DNA sequence: TGTGCCTGGACCGTCGACAGGGGAGGGAATGGCTACACCTTC. Translated, it gives CAWTVDRGGNGYTF.

The chain uses TRBV5-5 and TRBJ2-1, with 8 nucleotides matching TRBD2. In germline, CDR1 is SGHKS, CDR2 YYEKEE (reference sequence). The CDR3 consists of 16 residues. The trim removed 0 bases at V and 3 bases at J, leaving 5 bases unmatched. For the CDR3, the DNA is TGTGCCAGCAGCTTGGATGCGGGAGGAGTCTACAATGAGCAGTTCTTC. It specifies CASSLDAGGVYNEQFF.

Here the CDR3 DNA reads TGTGCCAGCACCATCGGCTACGAGCAGTACTTC. Amino acids: CASTIGYEQYF. The genes are TRBV12-3 or TRBV12-4 and TRBJ2-7; unclear D gene. The CDR3 is 11 amino acids. V gave up 7 bases and J gave up 3 bases, with 7 bases separating them.

This clone was seen a single time. The chain recombines TRBV28 with TRBJ2-7; D is unresolved. The CDR3 totals 13 residues. Between the trimmed V and J ends, which lost 7 bases and 0 bases, there was a span of 10 bases. Germline V gives CDR1 MDHEN, CDR2 SYDVKM. CDR3 loop: CASIGGSSYEQYF. The CDR3 bases are TGTGCCAGCATTGGCGGCAGCTCCTACGAGCAGTACTTC.

The chain uses TRBV5-1 and TRBJ2-2, with D possibly being TRBD1 (5 bases). V was trimmed by 0 bases and J by 4 bases, leaving 10 bases between them. The germline CDR1 and CDR2 sequences are SGHRS and YFSETQ. The CDR3 consists of 15 residues. CDR3 amino acids: CASSLEGAGTGELFF. In DNA form, the CDR3 reads TGCGCCAGCAGCTTGGAAGGGGCTGGCACCGGGGAGCTGTTTTTT.

This chain links TRBV2 with TRBJ2-5; tentatively, D is TRBD1 (5 bases). The CDR3 length is 11 residues. Germline V gives CDR1 SNHLY, CDR2 FYNNEI. Trimming took 7 bases from V and 3 from J, leaving 6 bases between them. The CDR3 sequence is CASKGEETQYF. As DNA, the CDR3 is TGTGCCAGCAAAGGGGAAGAGACCCAGTACTTC.

The chain carries TRBV7-2 and TRBJ1-1; D perhaps matches TRBD1 (6 bases). The ends were cut back, 5 bases at V and 1 base at J, with 11 bases in the middle. CDR1 is SGHTA and CDR2 is FQGNSA in the germline V gene. This CDR3 region has 14 residues. In DNA form, the CDR3 reads TGTGCCAGCAGCGGACGGACAGAGAACACTGAAGCTTTCTTT. It translates to CASSGRTENTEAFF.

V usage is TRBV11-2 and J usage is TRBJ1-1; no clear D gene. Trimming cost V 1 base and J 0 bases, with 12 bases left between them. This CDR3 spans 16 amino acids. Per the germline V gene, CDR1 is SGHAT and CDR2 is FQNNGV. The CDR3 protein is CASSLGAALMNTEAFF. CDR3 DNA sequence: TGTGCCAGCAGCTTAGGGGCTGCCCTAATGAACACTGAAGCTTTCTTT. Drawing the rest from reference TRBV11-2 and TRBJ1-1, the complete variable domain is EAGVAQSPRYKIIEKRQSVAFWCNPISGHATLYWYQQILGQGPKLLIQFQNNGVVDDSQLPKDRFSAERLKGVDSTLKIQPAKLEDSAVYLCASSLGAALMNTEAFFGQGTRLTVV.

The V call is TRBV7-9, the J call TRBJ1-6; D not certain. CDR3 length equals 16 residues. The germline gives CDR1 SEHNR, CDR2 FQNEAQ (reference sequence). Between the trimmed V and J ends, which lost 1 base and 0 bases, there was a span of 7 bases. The CDR3 nucleotides read TGTGCCAGCAGCTTAGTGGAGAGCTCCTATAATTCACCCCTCCACTTT. Amino acid sequence: CASSLVESSYNSPLHF.

This clone was recorded once. CDR3 DNA sequence: TGTGCCAGCAGCTTAACCCGGACAGATGAAGCTTTCTTT. This sequence encodes CASSLTRTDEAFF. This rearrangement joins TRBV7-3 to TRBJ1-1; D is perhaps TRBD1 (6 bases). The germline V and J ends were trimmed by 0 bases and 7 bases, with 9 bases remaining between them. In germline, CDR1 is SGHTA, CDR2 FQGTGA. CDR3 length equals 13 residues.

The CDR3 loop reads CASSETRGSSYTF. The CDR3 bases are TGTGCCAGCAGTGAAACCAGGGGATCAAGCTACACCTTC. The chain has TRBV6-1 and TRBJ1-2; possibly TRBD1 for D (6 bases). The CDR3 sequence is 13 residues long. The V and J ends lost 2 bases and 9 bases respectively, with 13 bases between them. Germline V CDR1 and CDR2: MNHNS, SASEGT.

This sequence joins TRBV12-3 or TRBV12-4 and TRBJ2-4; a possible D gene is TRBD2 (7 bases). With 6 bases removed from V and 6 bases from J, the gap between germline ends came to 12 bases. The CDR3 is 13 amino acids. The CDR3 reads CASSRGDINIQYF. The CDR3 region has the DNA TGTGCCAGCAGCCGGGGGGACATAAACATTCAGTACTTC.

The chain employs TRBV18 and TRBJ1-6, with D unclear. Trimming pared 1 base from V and 4 bases from J, leaving 11 bases between. The V gene's germline CDR1 is KGHSH and CDR2 LQKENI. This CDR3 comprises 16 residues. CDR3 sequence reads: CASSPRQGGYNSPLHF. The CDR3 DNA reads as TGTGCCAGCTCACCACGACAAGGCGGGTATAATTCACCCCTCCACTTT.

V is TRBV10-3 and J is TRBJ2-7; D gene uncertain. The CDR3 length is 13 residues. Trimming pared 7 bases from V and 2 bases from J, leaving 12 bases between. The germline V gene encodes CDR1 ENHRY and CDR2 SYGVKD. The CDR3 region has the DNA TGTGCCATCACAAATGGCAGCGCCTACGAGCAGTACTTC. Protein sequence: CAITNGSAYEQYF.

V gene TRBV19 combines with J gene TRBJ2-5, with TRBD2 identical over 11 bases. V trimming: 6 bases; J trimming: 5 bases; junction bases outside the gene matches: 11. Germline CDR1 is LNHDA and CDR2 is SQIVND (reference sequence). This CDR3 comprises 16 residues. The CDR3 nucleotides are TGTGCCAGTAGGCTCGGGACTAGCGGAGGGTGGGAGACCCAGTACTTC. Translating it yields CASRLGTSGGWETQYF. The entire variable domain, with the rest obtained from reference TRBV19 and TRBJ2-5, is as follows: DGGITQSPKYLFRKEGQNVTLSCEQNLNHDAMYWYRQDPGQGLRLIYYSQIVNDFQKGDIAEGYSVSREKKESFPLTVTSAQKNPTAFYLCASRLGTSGGWETQYFGPGTRLLVL.

The chain employs TRBV9 and TRBJ2-5; tentative D call: TRBD2 (5 bases). In germline, CDR1 is SGDLS, CDR2 YYNGEE. Trimming took 0 bases from V and 4 from J, leaving 10 bases between them. This CDR3 comprises 14 residues. CDR3 region: CASSVGAASETQYF. CDR3 DNA sequence: TGTGCCAGCAGCGTAGGAGCGGCATCAGAGACCCAGTACTTC.

This clone was counted once. The J gene is TRBJ2-1, the V gene TRBV19; 11 bases line up with TRBD2. The CDR3 runs to 16 residues. Germline CDR1 reads LNHDA; CDR2 reads SQIVND (reference sequence). V was pared by 7 bases and J by 4 bases, with 9 bases of the junction left unmatched. CDR3 protein: CASTTQTSGIYNEQFF. CDR3 nucleotide sequence: TGTGCCAGTACAACCCAGACTAGCGGGATATACAATGAGCAGTTCTTC.

The genes are TRBV7-2 and TRBJ2-7, with 10 bases identical to TRBD2. CDR3 size: 19 residues. CDR1 is SGHTA, CDR2 FQGNSA, per germline. V gave up 3 bases and J gave up 0 bases; unmatched junction bases: 14. The DNA of the CDR3 is TGTGCCAGCAGCTTTTCTCCCGGGGCTAGCGGGGGAAACTCCTACGAGCAGTACTTC. As protein: CASSFSPGASGGNSYEQYF.

This chain's CDR3 is CASSPLGPPAGETQYF. The CDR3 DNA is TGTGCCAGCTCACCACTGGGCCCACCGGCGGGGGAGACCCAGTACTTC. The chain links TRBV18 to TRBJ2-5; possibly TRBD2 for D (6 bases). V dropped 1 base and J dropped 5 bases, with 17 bases sitting between them. CDR3 length equals 16 residues. Germline CDR1 and CDR2: KGHSH and LQKENI.

This chain joins TRBV7-9 and TRBJ1-2; 9 nucleotides agree with TRBD1. With V trimmed by 3 bases and J by 3 bases, 14 bases remained unmatched. CDR1 and CDR2 (germline): SEHNR, FQNEAQ (reference sequence). The CDR3 has 18 residues. DNA for the CDR3: TGTGCCAGCAGCTTTACAGGGGGCGCAGGAGGGTCCTACTATGGCTACACCTTC. This encodes CASSFTGGAGGSYYGYTF. Supplemented by reference TRBV7-9 and TRBJ1-2, the full variable domain reads DTGVSQNPRHKITKRGQNVTFRCDPISEHNRLYWYRQTLGQGPEFLTYFQNEAQLEKSRLLSDRFSAERPKGSFSTLEIQRTEQGDSAMYLCASSFTGGAGGSYYGYTFGSGTRLTVV.

The V gene is TRBV27, the J gene TRBJ1-2; D is possibly TRBD1 (6 bases). CDR1 MNHEY and CDR2 SMNVEV come from the germline V gene (reference sequence). This CDR3 contains 14 residues. The V gene lost 10 bases and the J gene lost 2 bases, with 17 bases spanning the gap. In DNA form, the CDR3 reads TGTGCCATCCGTTCCGACAGGCCAAACTATGGCTACACCTTC. It encodes CAIRSDRPNYGYTF.

V usage is TRBV19 and J usage is TRBJ1-5; tentatively, D is TRBD1 (6 bases). The CDR3 contains 15 residues. Trimming took 5 bases from V and 1 from J, leaving 12 bases between them. Germline loops: CDR1 LNHDA, CDR2 SQIVND (reference sequence). The CDR3 DNA reads as TGTGCCAGTAGTCCGCAGGGACACAGCAATCAGCCCCAGCATTTT. This sequence encodes CASSPQGHSNQPQHF.

The chain joins TRBV4-2 to TRBJ2-1; 9 nucleotides line up with TRBD2. Trimming at V came to 0 bases and at J to 1 base, leaving 1 base not matched to a gene. The CDR3 has 16 amino acids. In germline, CDR1 is LGHNA, CDR2 YNFKEQ. The CDR3 nucleotides are TGTGCCAGCAGCCAAGATCTAGCGGGATCCTACAATGAGCAGTTCTTC. Residues: CASSQDLAGSYNEQFF.

The genes are TRBV24-1 and TRBJ2-1, with 8 positions matching TRBD2. CDR1 KGHDR and CDR2 SFDVKD come from the germline V gene. V was clipped by 0 bases and J by 7 bases; unmatched bases: 13. This CDR3 spans 18 amino acids. The chain's CDR3 is CATSDLGPSGSWYNEQFF. The CDR3 DNA is TGTGCCACCAGTGATTTGGGGCCCAGCGGGAGCTGGTATAATGAGCAGTTCTTC.

The rearrangement joins TRBV9 to TRBJ2-2; a possible D gene is TRBD1 (5 bases). The CDR3 is 17 amino acids. V was trimmed by 6 bases and J by 4 bases, leaving 22 bases between them. Germline lookup yields CDR1 SGDLS and CDR2 YYNGEE. In DNA form, the CDR3 reads TGTGCCAGCAACCCAACTACAGGCCAGGTCGGCACCGGGGAGCTGTTTTTT. As protein: CASNPTTGQVGTGELFF.